The 9 T cell receptor beta chains listed next were all sequenced from one sample in a study of response to subunit inactivated influenza vaccine. TCRdb re-derived calls from the RT-PCR reads in MiXCR, one entry per CDR3 protein. This sample has hundreds of thousands of distinct CDR3 sequences, with 11% found just once. The same data also went into a second study, on T cells expressing NK-cell markers. From that report: It was by 5'RACE template switching with UMIs that TCR beta cDNA was made.

The starting material was PBMCs from blood, obtained on the day of vaccination. Receptor source: a man between 45 and 60 years old who received an inactivated influenza vaccine.

This clonotype was seen a handful of times. V usage is TRBV11-2 and J usage is TRBJ2-7; D gene ambiguous. The V gene's germline CDR1 is SGHAT and CDR2 FQNNGV. This CDR3 is 14 amino acids long. Trimming took off 4 bases at V and 2 bases at J, with 12 bases between the two ends. CDR3 nucleotides: TGTGCCAGCAGCTCGAAGAGGAGAACCTACGAGCAGTACTTC. This translates into CASSSKRRTYEQYF.

This clonotype has a handful of counts. The V and J genes are TRBV5-1 and TRBJ2-1; D unresolved. CDR1 SGHRS and CDR2 YFSETQ come from the germline V gene. Trimming shortened V by 0 bases and J by 6 bases, and 7 bases separated the two germline ends. The CDR3 is 13 amino acids. The DNA for the CDR3 is TGCGCCAGCAGCTTGGCCTTTATCAATGAGCAGTTCTTC. This codes for CASSLAFINEQFF.

This clonotype was counted many times. The rearrangement uses TRBV5-1 and TRBJ2-3, with D possibly matching TRBD1 (5 bases). The CDR3 is made up of 20 amino acids. The germline V gene encodes CDR1 SGHRS and CDR2 YFSETQ. The V and J ends lost 2 bases and 0 bases respectively, with 25 bases between them. The CDR3 sequence: CASSFRIMSGPTTSTDTQYF. The CDR3, as DNA: TGCGCCAGCAGCTTTCGCATCATGTCAGGGCCGACGACTAGCACAGATACGCAGTATTTT.

This clonotype has a count of ten or more. The chain uses TRBV29-1 and TRBJ2-3; D is perhaps TRBD1 (5 bases). Germline-derived CDR1 and CDR2 are SQVTM and ANQGSEA. The CDR3 totals 12 residues. Trimming pared 8 bases from V and 2 bases from J, leaving 11 bases between. CDR3 DNA: TGCAGCACCGACAGATTCACAGATACGCAGTATTTT. Translating gives CSTDRFTDTQYF.

This clonotype was seen at least ten times. The chain is built from TRBV20-1 and TRBJ2-1; 7 bases are a match to TRBD1. The CDR3 has 15 residues. Germline loops: CDR1 DFQATT, CDR2 SNEGSKA (reference sequence). V lost 0 bases to trimming and J lost 1 base; unmatched junction nucleotides: 3. The DNA for the CDR3 is TGCAGTGCTAGAGAGGTGACAGGGTCCTACAATGAGCAGTTCTTC. It is translated as CSAREVTGSYNEQFF.

This clonotype was recorded at least ten times. This chain connects TRBV12-3 or TRBV12-4 to TRBJ2-3; possible D gene TRBD2, 5 bases. CDR3 length: 16 amino acids. The V end lost 0 bases, the J end lost 1 base, and 11 bases lay between the germline ends. CDR3 region: CASSLAEGEGTDTQYF. The CDR3 DNA follows: TGTGCCAGCAGTTTAGCCGAGGGAGAAGGCACAGATACGCAGTATTTT.

This clonotype turned up a few times. This rearrangement joins TRBV5-1 to TRBJ1-1, with D perhaps TRBD1 (6 bases). Trimming removed 5 bases at V and 0 bases at J, with 11 bases between. The CDR3 runs 14 residues. Germline-derived CDR1 and CDR2 are SGHRS and YFSETQ. The CDR3 DNA sequence: TGCGCCAGCAGTACAGGGATAATGAACACTGAAGCTTTCTTT. Encoded protein: CASSTGIMNTEAFF. The whole variable domain, remainder taken from reference TRBV5-1 and TRBJ1-1, is KAGVTQTPRYLIKTRGQQVTLSCSPISGHRSVSWYQQTPGQGLQFLFEYFSETQRNKGNFPGRFSGRQFSNSRSEMNVSTLELGDSALYLCASSTGIMNTEAFFGQGTRLTVV.

V and J are TRBV12-3 or TRBV12-4 and TRBJ2-5; D is perhaps TRBD1 (7 bases). Trimming took off 5 bases at V and 7 bases at J, with 17 bases between the two ends. The CDR3 totals 14 residues. The CDR3 region is CASSGDSGHRTQYF. In DNA form, the CDR3 reads TGTGCCAGCAGTGGGGACAGCGGGCACAGGACCCAGTACTTC.

Ten or more counts support this clonotype. The V and J genes are TRBV28 and TRBJ2-7, with 7 bases aligning to TRBD2. The CDR3 sequence is 17 residues long. Trimming cost V 4 bases and J 0 bases; bases outside gene matches: 12. Germline V gene lookup returns CDR1 MDHEN and CDR2 SYDVKM. CDR3 in amino acids: CASSSLPGWEGSYEQYF. The CDR3 DNA sequence: TGTGCCAGCAGTTCGCTCCCTGGGTGGGAGGGCTCCTACGAGCAGTACTTC.